The 28 T cell receptor beta chains in this list originate from one sample, sequenced in a study of T cell responses to AZD1222 COVID-19 vaccine (dated by TCRdb to about 2021). Preparation of the library involved the immunoSEQ multiplex PCR assay. TCRdb retrieved this table from immuneACCESS and kept in-frame rearrangements only. Not all clones are present; in checked studies, unresolved V genes account for under half, and no reason is known for the remainder. This sample holds about 130,000 clones; about 90% were observed only once. The top ten clonotypes cover around 3.6% of the sample. The label giving this sample's time point can be read as: baseline before first vaccination. This material consisted of peripheral blood, taken on day 0 of AZD1222 vaccination. The source of these receptors is an adult in good health.

CDR3 amino acids: CASSDTDEKLFF. The CDR3 nucleotides are TGCGCCAGCAGCGATACCGATGAAAAACTGTTTTTT. The chain is built from TRBV10-2 and TRBJ1-4; D gene unclear. V was cut by 6 bases and J by 6 bases, with 8 bases left in between. CDR3 length: 12 amino acids. Germline CDR1 is WSHSY and CDR2 is SAAADI.

This clone was counted a single time. The chain links TRBV7-8 to TRBJ1-2; D is unclear. Trimming removed 7 bases at V and 8 bases at J, with 17 bases between. This CDR3 is 13 amino acids long. Germline V gene data show CDR1 as SGHVS and CDR2 as FQNEAQ. CDR3 loop: CASTPILGRGYTF. The CDR3 bases are TGTGCCAGCACCCCGATCCTAGGTCGGGGCTACACCTTC. Drawing the rest from reference TRBV7-8 and TRBJ1-2, the complete variable domain is GAGVSQSPRYKVAKRGQDVALRCDPISGHVSLFWYQQALGQGPEFLTYFQNEAQLDKSGLPSDRFFAERPEGSVSTLKIQRTQQEDSAVYLCASTPILGRGYTFGSGTRLTVV.

This chain uses TRBV6-5 with TRBJ1-5, with a tentative D call TRBD1 (6 bases). Per the germline V gene, CDR1 is MNHEY and CDR2 is SVGAGI. CDR3 length: 15 amino acids. The ends were cut back, 6 bases at V and 0 bases at J, with 12 bases in the middle. The CDR3 DNA reads as TGTGCCAGCAGGAGACAGGTTTATAGCAATCAGCCCCAGCATTTT. Translation gives CASRRQVYSNQPQHF.

J is TRBJ2-1 and V is TRBV7-9; D is ambiguous. Germline V CDR1 and CDR2: SEHNR, FQNEAQ (reference sequence). V was clipped by 5 bases and J by 7 bases, with 9 bases between them. The CDR3 loop spans 12 amino acids. In DNA form, the CDR3 reads TGTGCCAGCAGCCTAATGGGAAATGAGCAGTTCTTC. Translation gives CASSLMGNEQFF.

The V and J genes are TRBV10-1 and TRBJ2-2; 7 bases align to TRBD2. The CDR3 loop spans 13 amino acids. With 7 bases clipped from V and 4 bases from J, the junction kept 3 bases outside the gene matches. Germline-derived CDR1 and CDR2 are WNHNN and SYGVQD (reference sequence). The CDR3 DNA reads TGCGCCAGCAAGGGAGGGACCACCGGGGAGCTGTTTTTT. Amino acid sequence: CASKGGTTGELFF.

The chain is built from TRBV10-3 and TRBJ2-7, with 7 bases aligning to TRBD2. CDR3 length: 15 residues. The V and J ends lost 4 bases and 6 bases, in that order; junction bases with no gene match: 12. Germline assignment: CDR1 ENHRY and CDR2 SYGVKD. CDR3 nucleotide sequence: TGTGCCATCAGTGTAAAGGAAGGCGGGGGTTCCGAGCAGTACTTC. This codes for CAISVKEGGGSEQYF.

The chain uses TRBV5-4 and TRBJ2-3, with D maybe TRBD2 (6 bases). Germline V gene lookup returns CDR1 SGHNT and CDR2 YYREEE (reference sequence). Between the trimmed V and J ends, which lost 3 bases and 10 bases, there was a span of 9 bases. The CDR3 runs 11 residues. This CDR3 reads CASSSGGAQYF. The CDR3 DNA reads TGTGCCAGCAGCTCCGGAGGGGCGCAGTATTTT. Based on the CDR3 plus reference TRBV5-4 and TRBJ2-3, the full variable domain is ETGVTQSPTHLIKTRGQQVTLRCSSQSGHNTVSWYQQALGQGPQFIFQYYREEENGRGNFPPRFSGLQFPNYSSELNVNALELDDSALYLCASSSGGAQYFGPGTRLTVL.

This clone was recorded once. J is TRBJ1-4 and V is TRBV28; tentatively, D is TRBD1 (6 bases). V dropped 2 bases and J dropped 4 bases, with 17 bases sitting between them. This CDR3 region has 17 residues. Germline CDR1 reads MDHEN; CDR2 reads SYDVKM. The CDR3: CASSLSSGPGVNEKLFF. CDR3 DNA: TGTGCCAGCAGTTTAAGTTCCGGGCCAGGGGTTAATGAAAAACTGTTTTTT.

This clone has just one count. The chain couples TRBV5-1 to TRBJ1-6, with 7 bases identical to TRBD1. After removal of 5 bases from V and 10 bases from J, the junction contained 9 bases not matched to a gene. The CDR3 has 14 residues. Germline lookup yields CDR1 SGHRS and CDR2 YFSETQ. The CDR3 coding sequence is TGCGCCAGCAGGACCGACAGGGCGCAGTCACCCCTCCACTTT. Protein product: CASRTDRAQSPLHF. Complete variable domain (other parts from reference TRBV5-1 and TRBJ1-6): KAGVTQTPRYLIKTRGQQVTLSCSPISGHRSVSWYQQTPGQGLQFLFEYFSETQRNKGNFPGRFSGRQFSNSRSEMNVSTLELGDSALYLCASRTDRAQSPLHFGNGTRLTVT.

The genes are TRBV5-1 and TRBJ1-1; D perhaps matches TRBD1 (6 bases). The CDR3 totals 14 residues. Trimming took 2 bases from V and 2 from J, leaving 10 bases between them. Germline V gives CDR1 SGHRS, CDR2 YFSETQ. This CDR3 reads CASSLGTYNTEAFF. The CDR3 nucleotides are TGCGCCAGCAGCTTAGGGACATATAACACTGAAGCTTTCTTT.

This clone occurred a few times. V and J are TRBV5-1 and TRBJ2-6; D ambiguous. CDR3 length equals 16 residues. CDR1 and CDR2 (germline): SGHRS, YFSETQ. The V end lost 0 bases, the J end lost 4 bases, and 11 bases lay between the germline ends. CDR3 protein: CASSLVLRSGANVLTF. CDR3 DNA sequence: TGCGCCAGCAGCTTGGTCCTACGGTCAGGGGCCAACGTCCTGACTTTC.

The CDR3 loop is CASSIGQGSETQYF. CDR3 DNA sequence: TGTGCCAGCAGTATCGGACAGGGTTCCGAGACCCAGTACTTC. This chain uses TRBV28 with TRBJ2-5; 8 bases line up with TRBD1. In germline, CDR1 is MDHEN, CDR2 SYDVKM. Losses at the gene ends were 5 bases for V and 5 bases for J; bases not matched to a gene: 7. This CDR3 comprises 14 residues.

The chain carries TRBV15 and TRBJ2-1; 10 bases match TRBD2. Per germline, CDR1 LNHNV and CDR2 YYDKDF (reference sequence). The CDR3 sequence is 15 residues long. Trimming removed 0 bases from V and 8 bases from J; junction bases left unmatched: 4. The CDR3 bases are TGTGCCACCAGCAGAGATGGGACTAGCGTGGATGAGCAGTTCTTC. Translating it yields CATSRDGTSVDEQFF.

The chain uses TRBV11-2 and TRBJ1-4; tentatively, D is TRBD1 (6 bases). Germline V gives CDR1 SGHAT, CDR2 FQNNGV. Trimming took 0 bases from V and 8 from J, leaving 13 bases between them. The CDR3 is 15 residues long. CDR3 DNA sequence: TGTGCCAGCAGCTTAGACGGCACCGGGGGCGAAAAACTGTTTTTT. This translates into CASSLDGTGGEKLFF.

The chain joins TRBV2 to TRBJ2-6; 7 positions match TRBD1. Unmatched junction bases numbered 8, after V lost 6 bases and J lost 0 bases. This CDR3 has 17 amino acids. Germline V gives CDR1 SNHLY, CDR2 FYNNEI. CDR3 residues: CASSGQVTPSGANVLTF. DNA for the CDR3: TGTGCCAGCAGCGGACAGGTTACCCCCTCTGGGGCCAACGTCCTGACTTTC.

This clone was observed once. The chain combines TRBV4-1 with TRBJ1-2; a possible D gene is TRBD1 (5 bases). The CDR3 totals 15 residues. Germline V gene lookup returns CDR1 MGHRA and CDR2 YSYEKL. The V gene lost 0 bases and the J gene lost 4 bases, with 12 bases spanning the gap. The CDR3 spells CASSQEEGMGYGYTF. The CDR3 DNA is TGCGCCAGCAGCCAAGAAGAGGGGATGGGCTATGGCTACACCTTC.

A single count supports this clone. The V call is TRBV24-1, the J call TRBJ2-3; the match to TRBD2 covers 7 bases. The CDR3 has 14 residues. J gave up 1 base and V 4 bases, and 1 base lay outside the gene matches. Looked up from germline, CDR1 is KGHDR and CDR2 is SFDVKD. CDR3 sequence (DNA): TGTGCCACCAGTGAGAGCGGGGGCACAGATACGCAGTATTTT. Translated: CATSESGGTDTQYF.

The V gene is TRBV15, the J gene TRBJ2-7, with 10 bases identical to TRBD1. Germline V gene lookup returns CDR1 LNHNV and CDR2 YYDKDF (reference sequence). This CDR3 is 18 amino acids long. V shed 0 bases, J shed 3 bases, and the junction held 11 bases outside the gene matches. The CDR3 protein is CATSRDRGGTGVIYEQYF. DNA for the CDR3: TGTGCCACCAGCAGAGATCGAGGGGGGACAGGGGTTATCTACGAGCAGTACTTC.

V usage is TRBV10-1 and J usage is TRBJ1-3; D gene uncertain. The CDR3 spans 15 residues. Trimming took off 3 bases at V and 1 base at J, with 10 bases between the two ends. Per germline, CDR1 WNHNN and CDR2 SYGVQD (reference sequence). The CDR3 protein is CASSEGAESGNTIYF. The CDR3 coding sequence is TGCGCCAGCAGTGAAGGCGCGGAATCTGGAAACACCATATATTTT.

The chain uses TRBV28 and TRBJ1-6, with TRBD1 matching 7 bases. The CDR3 covers 15 residues. The J segment lost 2 bases and the V segment lost 7 bases, leaving 5 bases of the junction unmatched. CDR1 and CDR2 (germline): MDHEN, SYDVKM. CDR3 nucleotides: TGTGCCAGCAAGGGAGGGACAGCCTATAATTCACCCCTCCACTTT. It is translated as CASKGGTAYNSPLHF.

This clone was observed once. The rearrangement links TRBV19 to TRBJ2-1; TRBD2 agrees at 8 bases. Germline CDR1 LNHDA, CDR2 SQIVND (reference sequence). There are 14 residues in the CDR3. Germline trimming cut 5 bases from V and 7 bases from J; bases unmatched to any gene: 7. DNA of the CDR3: TGTGCCAGTAGTTTCGCCGGGACTAGTAATGAGCAGTTCTTC. This sequence encodes CASSFAGTSNEQFF.

This chain joins TRBV6-5 and TRBJ1-1; no clear D. The germline V gene encodes CDR1 MNHEY and CDR2 SVGAGI. The CDR3 spans 13 residues. V lost 0 bases and J lost 4, with 6 bases in between. In nucleotides, the CDR3 is TGTGCCAGCAGTTACTCGACGGGCACTGAAGCTTTCTTT. This codes for CASSYSTGTEAFF.

The chain recombines TRBV7-3 with TRBJ2-2; D may be TRBD1 (6 bases). Germline CDR1 SGHTA, CDR2 FQGTGA. This CDR3 region has 18 residues. V was pared by 2 bases and J by 0 bases, with 16 bases between. For the CDR3, the DNA is TGTGCCAGCAGCTTAGCCGGGACACCCTGGACGAACACCGGGGAGCTGTTTTTT. This sequence encodes CASSLAGTPWTNTGELFF.

The V gene is TRBV5-1, the J gene TRBJ1-2; no reliable D call. Deletions cut 0 bases from V and 4 bases from J, with 16 bases between. Per germline, CDR1 SGHRS and CDR2 YFSETQ. The CDR3 extends over 16 amino acids. The CDR3 region has the DNA TGCGCCAGCAGCTTGGACTTAGATAACAGTCCCTATGGCTACACCTTC. Translation: CASSLDLDNSPYGYTF.

This chain connects TRBV27 to TRBJ2-5; TRBD2 might be the D (5 bases). Germline V CDR1 and CDR2: MNHEY, SMNVEV (reference sequence). The CDR3 length is 16 residues. V was clipped by 2 bases and J by 1 base, with 14 bases between them. CDR3 sequence reads: CASSLGRLSSQETQYF. The CDR3 bases are TGTGCCAGCAGTTTAGGGAGACTCTCATCCCAAGAGACCCAGTACTTC.

The chain joins TRBV7-6 to TRBJ2-7; D may match TRBD1 or TRBD2 (5 bases each). V shed 5 bases and J shed 1 base, with 15 bases lying between them. The CDR3 runs 15 residues. Germline CDR1 reads SGHVS; CDR2 reads FNYEAQ. The CDR3 DNA sequence: TGTGCCAGCAGCCTATTGCCGGGACCGTCCTACGAGCAGTACTTC. It encodes CASSLLPGPSYEQYF.

The V and J genes are TRBV9 and TRBJ2-2; the match to TRBD1 covers 7 bases. The CDR3 spans 17 residues. Trimming at V came to 4 bases and at J to 1 base, leaving 10 bases not matched to a gene. Germline V CDR1 and CDR2: SGDLS, YYNGEE. CDR3 DNA: TGTGCCAGCAGCCACTCCACAGGGGCTAGGAACACCGGGGAGCTGTTTTTT. Translating gives CASSHSTGARNTGELFF.

J is TRBJ2-1 and V is TRBV29-1, with 14 bases lining up with TRBD2. The CDR3 extends over 14 amino acids. Losses at the gene ends were 7 bases for V and 7 bases for J; bases not matched to a gene: 6. CDR1 SQVTM and CDR2 ANQGSEA come from the germline V gene. The CDR3 protein is CSAPGLAGVNEQFF. Written as DNA, the CDR3 is TGCAGCGCCCCGGGACTAGCGGGAGTAAATGAGCAGTTCTTC.